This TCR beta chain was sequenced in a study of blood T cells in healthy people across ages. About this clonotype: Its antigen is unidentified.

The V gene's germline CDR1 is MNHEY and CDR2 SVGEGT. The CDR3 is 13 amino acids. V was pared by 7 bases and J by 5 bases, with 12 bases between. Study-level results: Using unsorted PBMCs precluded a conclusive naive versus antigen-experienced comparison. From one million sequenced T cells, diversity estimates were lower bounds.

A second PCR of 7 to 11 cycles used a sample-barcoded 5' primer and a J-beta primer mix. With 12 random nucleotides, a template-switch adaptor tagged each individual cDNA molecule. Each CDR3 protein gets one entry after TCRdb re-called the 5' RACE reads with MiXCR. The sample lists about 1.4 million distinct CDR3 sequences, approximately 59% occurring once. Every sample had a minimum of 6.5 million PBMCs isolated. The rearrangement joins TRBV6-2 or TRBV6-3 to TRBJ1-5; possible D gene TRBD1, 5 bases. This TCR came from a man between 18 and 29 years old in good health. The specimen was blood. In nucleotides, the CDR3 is TGTGCCAGCATATCCAGGGAGGATCAGCCCCAGCATTTT. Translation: CASISREDQPQHF.